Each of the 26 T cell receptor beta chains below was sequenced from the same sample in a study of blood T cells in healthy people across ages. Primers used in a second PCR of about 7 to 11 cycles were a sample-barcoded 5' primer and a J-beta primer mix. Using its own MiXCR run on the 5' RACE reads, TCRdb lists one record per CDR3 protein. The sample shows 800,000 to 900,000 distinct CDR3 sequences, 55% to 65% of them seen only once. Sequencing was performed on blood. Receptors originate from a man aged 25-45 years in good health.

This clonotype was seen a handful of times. This CDR3 is CASGRTGTYEQYF. DNA of the CDR3: TGTGCCAGTGGAAGGACAGGGACCTACGAGCAGTACTTC. The chain has TRBV7-2 and TRBJ2-7; 8 bases line up with TRBD1. Germline V gene lookup returns CDR1 SGHTA and CDR2 FQGNSA. The V and J ends lost 9 bases and 2 bases, in that order; junction bases with no gene match: 6. This CDR3 spans 13 amino acids.

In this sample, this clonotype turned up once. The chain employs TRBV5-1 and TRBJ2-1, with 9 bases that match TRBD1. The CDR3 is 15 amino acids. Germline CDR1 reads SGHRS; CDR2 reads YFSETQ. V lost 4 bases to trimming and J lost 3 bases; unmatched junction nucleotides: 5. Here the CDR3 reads CASSIGTGIYNEQFF. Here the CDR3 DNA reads TGCGCCAGCAGCATCGGGACAGGGATCTACAATGAGCAGTTCTTC.

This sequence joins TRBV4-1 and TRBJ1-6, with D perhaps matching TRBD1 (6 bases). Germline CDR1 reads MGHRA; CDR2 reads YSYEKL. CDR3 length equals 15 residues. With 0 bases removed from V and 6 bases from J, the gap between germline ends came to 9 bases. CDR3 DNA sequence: TGCGCCAGCAGCCAAGAAACAGGGCGTAATTCACCCCTCCACTTT. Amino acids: CASSQETGRNSPLHF.

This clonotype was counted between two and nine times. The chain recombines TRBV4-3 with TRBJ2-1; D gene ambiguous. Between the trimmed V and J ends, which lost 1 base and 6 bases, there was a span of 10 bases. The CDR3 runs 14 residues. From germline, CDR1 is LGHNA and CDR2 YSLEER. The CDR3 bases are TGCGCCAGCAGCCAAGCTGGTTTTGTCAATGAGCAGTTCTTC. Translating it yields CASSQAGFVNEQFF.

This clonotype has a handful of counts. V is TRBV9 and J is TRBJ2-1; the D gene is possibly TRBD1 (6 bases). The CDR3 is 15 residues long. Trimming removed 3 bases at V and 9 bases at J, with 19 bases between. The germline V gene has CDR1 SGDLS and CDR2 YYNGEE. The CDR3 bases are TGTGCCAGCAGCGCAGGGGCCTCCGAGTTCGGTGAGCAGTTCTTC. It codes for CASSAGASEFGEQFF.

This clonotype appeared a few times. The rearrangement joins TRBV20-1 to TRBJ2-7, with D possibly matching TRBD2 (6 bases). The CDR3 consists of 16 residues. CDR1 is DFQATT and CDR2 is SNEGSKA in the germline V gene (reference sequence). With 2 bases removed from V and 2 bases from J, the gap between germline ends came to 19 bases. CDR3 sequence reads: CSARHPGRGITYEQYF. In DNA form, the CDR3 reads TGCAGTGCTAGACACCCTGGTCGGGGGATTACCTACGAGCAGTACTTC.

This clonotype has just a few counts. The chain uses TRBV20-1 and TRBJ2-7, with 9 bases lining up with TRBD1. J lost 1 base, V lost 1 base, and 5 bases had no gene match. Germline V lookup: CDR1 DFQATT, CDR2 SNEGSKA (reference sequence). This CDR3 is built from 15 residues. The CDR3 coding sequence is TGCAGTGCTAGAGGGAGGGACAGGGCTTCCTACGAGCAGTACTTC. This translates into CSARGRDRASYEQYF.

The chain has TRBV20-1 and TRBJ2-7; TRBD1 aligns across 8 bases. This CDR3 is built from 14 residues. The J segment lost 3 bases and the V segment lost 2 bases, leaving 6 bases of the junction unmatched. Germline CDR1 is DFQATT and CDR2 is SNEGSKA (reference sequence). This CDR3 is CSARPDRVGYEQYF. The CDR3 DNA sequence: TGCAGTGCTAGACCGGACAGGGTAGGCTACGAGCAGTACTTC.

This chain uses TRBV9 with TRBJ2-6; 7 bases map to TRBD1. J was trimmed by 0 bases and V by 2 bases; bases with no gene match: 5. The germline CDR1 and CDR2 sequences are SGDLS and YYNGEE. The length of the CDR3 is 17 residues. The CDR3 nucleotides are TGTGCCAGCAGCGTGACAGGGTATCTCTCTGGGGCCAACGTCCTGACTTTC. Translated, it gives CASSVTGYLSGANVLTF. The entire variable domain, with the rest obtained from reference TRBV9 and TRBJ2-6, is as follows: DSGVTQTPKHLITATGQRVTLRCSPRSGDLSVYWYQQSLDQGLQFLIQYYNGEERAKGNILERFSAQQFPDLHSELNLSSLELGDSALYFCASSVTGYLSGANVLTFGAGSRLTVL.

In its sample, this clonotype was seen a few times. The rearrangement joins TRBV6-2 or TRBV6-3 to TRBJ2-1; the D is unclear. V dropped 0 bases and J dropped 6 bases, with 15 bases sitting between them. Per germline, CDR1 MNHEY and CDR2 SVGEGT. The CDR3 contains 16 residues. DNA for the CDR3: TGTGCCAGCAGTTACTCATCGGGCTTTATGGGCAATGAGCAGTTCTTC. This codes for CASSYSSGFMGNEQFF.

This chain's CDR3 is CASSDPPRDSQYQETQYF. As DNA, the CDR3 is TGTGCCAGCAGTGACCCCCCCCGGGACAGTCAGTACCAAGAGACCCAGTACTTC. V and J are TRBV6-4 and TRBJ2-5; 7 bases agree with TRBD1. CDR3 length equals 18 residues. The trim removed 2 bases at V and 0 bases at J, leaving 12 bases unmatched. Germline-derived CDR1 and CDR2 are MRHNA and SNTAGT.

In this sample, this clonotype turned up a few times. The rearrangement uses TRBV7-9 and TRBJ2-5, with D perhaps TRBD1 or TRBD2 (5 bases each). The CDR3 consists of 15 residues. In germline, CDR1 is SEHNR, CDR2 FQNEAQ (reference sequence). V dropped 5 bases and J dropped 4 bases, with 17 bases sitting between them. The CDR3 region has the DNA TGTGCCAGCAGCCCTGGGGGTTACGACGGAGAGACCCAGTACTTC. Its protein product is CASSPGGYDGETQYF.

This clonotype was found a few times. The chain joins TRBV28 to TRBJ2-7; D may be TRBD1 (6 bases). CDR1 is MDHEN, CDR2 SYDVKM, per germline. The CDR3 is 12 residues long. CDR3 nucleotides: TGTTCAACTAAGGCGGACAGCTACGAGCAGTACTTC. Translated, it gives CSTKADSYEQYF.

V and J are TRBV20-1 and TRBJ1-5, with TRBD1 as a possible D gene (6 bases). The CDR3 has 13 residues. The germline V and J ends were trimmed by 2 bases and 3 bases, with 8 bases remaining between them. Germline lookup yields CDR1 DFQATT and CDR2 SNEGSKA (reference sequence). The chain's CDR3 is CSARRQDNQPQHF. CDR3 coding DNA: TGCAGTGCTAGAAGACAGGACAATCAGCCCCAGCATTTT.

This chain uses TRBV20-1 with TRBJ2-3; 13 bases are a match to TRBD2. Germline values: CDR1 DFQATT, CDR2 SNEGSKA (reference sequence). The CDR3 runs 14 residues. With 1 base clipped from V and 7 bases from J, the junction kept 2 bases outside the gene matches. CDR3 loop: CSARGTSGGNTQYF. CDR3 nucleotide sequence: TGCAGTGCTAGAGGGACTAGCGGGGGAAATACGCAGTATTTT.

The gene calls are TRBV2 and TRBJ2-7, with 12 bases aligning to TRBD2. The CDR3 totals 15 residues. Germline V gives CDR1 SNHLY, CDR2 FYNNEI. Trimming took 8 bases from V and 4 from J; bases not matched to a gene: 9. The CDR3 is CASCLTSGGSYEQYF. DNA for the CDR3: TGTGCCAGCTGCCTTACTAGCGGGGGGTCGTACGAGCAGTACTTC.

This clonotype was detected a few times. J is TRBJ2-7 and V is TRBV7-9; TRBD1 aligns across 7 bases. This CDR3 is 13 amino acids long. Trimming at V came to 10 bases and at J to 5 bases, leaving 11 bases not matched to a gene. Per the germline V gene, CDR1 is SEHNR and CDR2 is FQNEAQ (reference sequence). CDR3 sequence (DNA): TGTGCCACTATATCCAACAGGGGTAACGAGCAGTACTTC. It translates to CATISNRGNEQYF.

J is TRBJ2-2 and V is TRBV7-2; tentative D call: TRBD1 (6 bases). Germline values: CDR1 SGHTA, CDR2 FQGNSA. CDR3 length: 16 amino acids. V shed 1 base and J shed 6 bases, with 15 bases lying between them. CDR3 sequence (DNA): TGTGCCAGCAGCTTAGTGGGACATGGGGTGGCCGGGGAGCTGTTTTTT. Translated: CASSLVGHGVAGELFF.

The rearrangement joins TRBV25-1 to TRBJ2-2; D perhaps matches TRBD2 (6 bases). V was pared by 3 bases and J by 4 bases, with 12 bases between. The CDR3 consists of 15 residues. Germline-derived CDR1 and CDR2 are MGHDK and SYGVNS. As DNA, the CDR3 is TGTGCCAGCAGTGACGGGCAGCGGGTCACCGGGGAGCTGTTTTTT. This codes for CASSDGQRVTGELFF.

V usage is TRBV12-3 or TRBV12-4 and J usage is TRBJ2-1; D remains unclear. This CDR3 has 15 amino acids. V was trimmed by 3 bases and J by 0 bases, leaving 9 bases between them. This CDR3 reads CASSLPASSYNEQFF. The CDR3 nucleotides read TGTGCCAGCAGTTTGCCTGCCAGCTCCTACAATGAGCAGTTCTTC.

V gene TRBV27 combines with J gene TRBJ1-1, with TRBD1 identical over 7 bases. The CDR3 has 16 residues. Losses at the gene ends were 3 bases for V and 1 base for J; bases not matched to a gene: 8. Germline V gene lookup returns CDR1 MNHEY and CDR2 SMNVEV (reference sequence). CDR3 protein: CASSLPPDRANTEAFF. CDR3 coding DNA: TGTGCCAGCAGTTTGCCCCCCGACAGGGCGAACACTGAAGCTTTCTTT.

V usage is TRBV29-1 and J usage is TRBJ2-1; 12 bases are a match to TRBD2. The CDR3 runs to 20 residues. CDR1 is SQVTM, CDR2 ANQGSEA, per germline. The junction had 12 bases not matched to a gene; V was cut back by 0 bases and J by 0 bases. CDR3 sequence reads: CSVEDLSLAGGFSSYNEQFF. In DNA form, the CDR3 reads TGCAGCGTTGAAGATCTTTCTCTAGCGGGGGGGTTTAGCTCCTACAATGAGCAGTTCTTC.

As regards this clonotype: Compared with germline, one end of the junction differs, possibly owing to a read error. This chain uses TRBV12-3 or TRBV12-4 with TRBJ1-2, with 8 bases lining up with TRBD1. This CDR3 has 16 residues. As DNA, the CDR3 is TGCGCCAGCAGTTTGGAGGTCCCCAGGGGGCTTGAAGGCTACACCTTC. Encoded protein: CASSLEVPRGLEGYTF.

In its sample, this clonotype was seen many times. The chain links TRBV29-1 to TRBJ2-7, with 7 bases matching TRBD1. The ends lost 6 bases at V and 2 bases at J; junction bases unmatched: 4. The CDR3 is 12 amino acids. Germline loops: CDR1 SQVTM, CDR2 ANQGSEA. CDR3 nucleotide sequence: TGCAGCGTCAGACAGGGAACCTACGAGCAGTACTTC. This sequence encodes CSVRQGTYEQYF.

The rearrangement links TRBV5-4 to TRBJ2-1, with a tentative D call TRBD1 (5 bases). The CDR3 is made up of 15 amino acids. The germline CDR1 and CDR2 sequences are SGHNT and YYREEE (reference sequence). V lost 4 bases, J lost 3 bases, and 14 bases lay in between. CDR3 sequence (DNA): TGTGCCAGCAGCACTCGACAGTCCATCTACAATGAGCAGTTCTTC. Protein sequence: CASSTRQSIYNEQFF.

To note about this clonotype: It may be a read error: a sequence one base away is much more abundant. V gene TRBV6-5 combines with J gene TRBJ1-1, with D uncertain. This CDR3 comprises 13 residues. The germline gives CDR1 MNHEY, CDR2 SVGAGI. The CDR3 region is CVSSLGVRTEAFF. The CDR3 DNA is TGTGTCAGCTCCCTCGGGGTACGAACTGAAGCTTTCTTT.